The 25 T cell receptor beta chains below come from one sample, sequenced in a study of CD8+ T cells in alopecia areata. The sequencing template was cDNA reverse transcribed from extracted RNA. Profiled with immunoSEQ multiplex PCR; TCRdb holds only in-frame clones, not every one. The sample lists some 110,000 clones; about 61% were seen once. The material sequenced was CD4+ T cells sorted from blood. These TCRs come from a human donor in good health.

Only a few counts were recorded for this clone. This rearrangement joins TRBV29-1 to TRBJ1-1, with D unresolved. Germline CDR1 is SQVTM and CDR2 is ANQGSEA. Trimming pared 3 bases from V and 3 bases from J, leaving 8 bases between. The CDR3 covers 12 residues. CDR3 amino acids: CSVDGVYTEAFF. The CDR3 DNA reads as TGCAGCGTTGACGGGGTCTACACTGAAGCTTTCTTT.

This clone has only a few counts. This rearrangement joins TRBV29-1 to TRBJ1-1; tentative D call: TRBD1 (5 bases). Trimming left V 6 bases short and J 0 bases short, with 11 bases between. Germline-derived CDR1 and CDR2 are SQVTM and ANQGSEA. The CDR3 spans 13 residues. CDR3 region: CSVLAGVNTEAFF. The DNA for the CDR3 is TGCAGCGTCCTCGCGGGGGTGAACACTGAAGCTTTCTTT. Combining the CDR3 with reference TRBV29-1 and TRBJ1-1 gives the whole variable domain SAVISQKPSRDICQRGTSLTIQCQVDSQVTMMFWYRQQPGQSLTLIATANQGSEATYESGFVIDKFPISRPNLTFSTLTVSNMSPEDSSIYLCSVLAGVNTEAFFGQGTRLTVV.

This chain links TRBV27 with TRBJ2-3, with D hard to call. V was pared by 4 bases and J by 6 bases, with 17 bases between. The CDR3 totals 15 residues. Germline V CDR1 and CDR2: MNHEY, SMNVEV (reference sequence). This CDR3 reads CASSSSGRPRDTQYF. CDR3 DNA sequence: TGTGCCAGCAGTTCCTCGGGTCGGCCCCGCGATACGCAGTATTTT.

This chain uses TRBV5-1 with TRBJ2-3; TRBD2 matches 7 bases. This CDR3 has 14 residues. Losses at the gene ends were 5 bases for V and 5 bases for J; bases not matched to a gene: 8. The germline V gene has CDR1 SGHRS and CDR2 YFSETQ. The CDR3 region is CASRAWTRGDTQYF. CDR3 coding DNA: TGCGCCAGCAGAGCGTGGACTAGAGGAGATACGCAGTATTTT.

This clone was counted a few times. The chain combines TRBV19 with TRBJ1-4; a weak D match, TRBD1 (5 bases). With 4 bases removed from V and 3 bases from J, the gap between germline ends came to 9 bases. The CDR3 is made up of 14 amino acids. The germline gives CDR1 LNHDA, CDR2 SQIVND (reference sequence). The CDR3 loop reads CASSRQFANEKLFF. The CDR3 bases are TGTGCCAGTAGTAGACAGTTCGCTAATGAAAAACTGTTTTTT.

The chain combines TRBV12-5 with TRBJ1-5, with D possibly being TRBD1 (5 bases). Germline V gives CDR1 LGHNT, CDR2 FRNRAP. Trimming took off 4 bases at V and 5 bases at J, with 9 bases between the two ends. The CDR3 spans 13 residues. CDR3 DNA: TGTGCTAGTGGTTCCTGGGACTATCAGCCCCAGCATTTT. Translated: CASGSWDYQPQHF.

The rearrangement uses TRBV29-1 and TRBJ1-2; D is ambiguous. V dropped 7 bases and J dropped 4 bases, with 13 bases sitting between them. The CDR3 runs 12 residues. The germline V gene encodes CDR1 SQVTM and CDR2 ANQGSEA. CDR3 sequence (DNA): TGCAGCGCTCAACAGAAAATCTATGGCTACACCTTC. Translated: CSAQQKIYGYTF.

This clone has a single count. The chain has TRBV30 and TRBJ1-1; maybe TRBD1 (5 bases). Trimming cost V 0 bases and J 8 bases, with 10 bases left between them. This CDR3 region has 12 residues. Looked up from germline, CDR1 is GTSNPN and CDR2 is SVGIG (reference sequence). The CDR3 is CAWSVRGIEAFF. In nucleotides, the CDR3 is TGTGCCTGGAGTGTACGGGGGATCGAAGCTTTCTTT.

This clone turned up a few times. This rearrangement joins TRBV5-1 to TRBJ2-5; 8 nucleotides line up with TRBD1. Trimming removed 4 bases from V and 2 bases from J; junction bases left unmatched: 10. CDR1 is SGHRS, CDR2 YFSETQ, per germline. This CDR3 has 16 amino acids. CDR3 nucleotides: TGCGCCAGCAGCCTAGGACAGGGTGTATGGCAAGAGACCCAGTACTTC. It yields the protein CASSLGQGVWQETQYF.

This sequence joins TRBV7-2 and TRBJ1-6, with 7 nucleotides matching TRBD1. This CDR3 is 15 amino acids long. With 2 bases clipped from V and 10 bases from J, the junction kept 8 bases outside the gene matches. Looked up from germline, CDR1 is SGHTA and CDR2 is FQGNSA. CDR3 sequence reads: CASSLSEQGWSPLHF. In DNA, the CDR3 is TGTGCCAGCAGCTTAAGCGAACAGGGGTGGTCACCCCTCCACTTT.

This clone was counted only a few times. The V call is TRBV4-1, the J call TRBJ2-7; 7 bases line up with TRBD1. Germline trimming cut 3 bases from V and 2 bases from J; bases unmatched to any gene: 7. CDR1 is MGHRA and CDR2 is YSYEKL in the germline V gene. This CDR3 contains 15 residues. This CDR3 is CASSQNRDSPYEQYF. The CDR3 DNA reads as TGCGCCAGCAGCCAGAACCGGGACAGCCCCTACGAGCAGTACTTC.

The CDR3 here is CASSPRVGLYNEQFF. As DNA, the CDR3 is TGTGCCAGCAGCCCAAGGGTAGGCCTCTACAATGAGCAGTTCTTC. V gene TRBV14 combines with J gene TRBJ2-1; D gene ambiguous. Germline CDR1 reads SGHDN; CDR2 reads FVKESK. Trimming removed 4 bases from V and 3 bases from J, with 13 bases in between. CDR3 length: 15 residues. Supplemented by reference TRBV14 and TRBJ2-1, the full variable domain reads EAGVTQFPSHSVIEKGQTVTLRCDPISGHDNLYWYRRVMGKEIKFLLHFVKESKQDESGMPNNRFLAERTGGTYSTLKVQPAELEDSGVYFCASSPRVGLYNEQFFGPGTRLTVL.

The chain uses TRBV4-1 and TRBJ1-1; D is possibly TRBD1 (5 bases). The germline CDR1 and CDR2 sequences are MGHRA and YSYEKL. The CDR3 contains 16 residues. Trimming cost V 0 bases and J 1 base, with 12 bases left between them. The CDR3, as DNA: TGCGCCAGCAGCCAAGATATGAACAGGCCGAACACTGAAGCTTTCTTT. Translated: CASSQDMNRPNTEAFF.

V usage is TRBV2 and J usage is TRBJ2-4; TRBD1 is a possible D gene (5 bases). CDR1 is SNHLY and CDR2 is FYNNEI in the germline V gene. Trimming removed 6 bases from V and 7 bases from J, with 13 bases in between. The CDR3 has 13 amino acids. This CDR3 is CASRAGIANIQYF. CDR3 coding DNA: TGTGCCAGCAGAGCAGGGATTGCGAACATTCAGTACTTC.

This chain uses TRBV4-1 with TRBJ2-2, with D hard to call. This CDR3 has 14 amino acids. Per germline, CDR1 MGHRA and CDR2 YSYEKL. V dropped 4 bases and J dropped 4 bases, with 10 bases sitting between them. The CDR3 coding sequence is TGCGCCAGCAGCCGACAAATCCTCACCGGGGAGCTGTTTTTT. Amino acid sequence: CASSRQILTGELFF.

A remark on this clone: This CDR3 is also generated by other DNA sequences in the sample. The rearrangement joins TRBV30 to TRBJ1-1; D is undetermined. This CDR3 contains 13 residues. Per germline, CDR1 GTSNPN and CDR2 SVGIG (reference sequence). V lost 0 bases and J 1 base, leaving 6 bases between the germline ends. The CDR3 sequence is CAWSVGGNTEAFF. The DNA of the CDR3 is TGTGCCTGGAGTGTAGGAGGGAACACTGAAGCTTTCTTT.

This rearrangement joins TRBV5-1 to TRBJ2-2; 10 nucleotides agree with TRBD1. Unmatched junction bases numbered 0, after V lost 4 bases and J lost 6 bases. This CDR3 is built from 13 residues. CDR1 is SGHRS, CDR2 YFSETQ, per germline. As DNA, the CDR3 is TGCGCCAGCAGCGGGACAGGGGCCGGGGAGCTGTTTTTT. Residues: CASSGTGAGELFF. Complete variable domain (other parts from reference TRBV5-1 and TRBJ2-2): KAGVTQTPRYLIKTRGQQVTLSCSPISGHRSVSWYQQTPGQGLQFLFEYFSETQRNKGNFPGRFSGRQFSNSRSEMNVSTLELGDSALYLCASSGTGAGELFFGEGSRLTVL.

The chain is built from TRBV25-1 and TRBJ2-5; TRBD2 might be the D (5 bases). The CDR3 loop spans 12 amino acids. Between the trimmed V and J ends, which lost 7 bases and 7 bases, there was a span of 13 bases. Germline values: CDR1 MGHDK, CDR2 SYGVNS. CDR3 amino acids: CASNGVGRTQYF. CDR3 sequence (DNA): TGTGCCAGCAATGGGGTAGGGAGGACCCAGTACTTC.

The table lists this clone with a few counts. This rearrangement joins TRBV7-8 to TRBJ2-2; tentative D call: TRBD1 (5 bases). This CDR3 has 13 amino acids. Trimming removed 5 bases at V and 7 bases at J, with 11 bases between. Germline-derived CDR1 and CDR2 are SGHVS and FQNEAQ. This chain's CDR3 is CASSLKGNGELFF. Written as DNA, the CDR3 is TGTGCCAGCAGCCTCAAGGGGAACGGGGAGCTGTTTTTT.

The gene calls are TRBV5-1 and TRBJ2-1; TRBD2 matches at 10 bases. The CDR3 is 16 residues long. Germline CDR1 is SGHRS and CDR2 is YFSETQ. The V segment lost 0 bases and the J segment 4 bases; nucleotides outside the gene matches: 4. The CDR3 sequence: CASSLDIAGGYNEQFF. The CDR3 nucleotides read TGCGCCAGCAGCTTGGATATAGCGGGGGGATACAATGAGCAGTTCTTC.

As to this clone: At the DNA level, this CDR3 is encoded by other sequences in the same sample as well. The rearrangement uses TRBV15 and TRBJ2-5; D possibly corresponds to TRBD2 (5 bases). Germline V CDR1 and CDR2: LNHNV, YYDKDF (reference sequence). Trimming left V 0 bases short and J 5 bases short, with 10 bases between. CDR3 length equals 14 residues. The CDR3 coding sequence is TGTGCCACCAGCAGAGATCGGGGAGTGGAGACCCAGTACTTC. Amino acid sequence: CATSRDRGVETQYF.

The chain carries TRBV27 and TRBJ2-7; D perhaps matches TRBD1 (6 bases). The length of the CDR3 is 15 residues. Germline CDR1 is MNHEY and CDR2 is SMNVEV (reference sequence). Trimming left V 5 bases short and J 5 bases short, with 19 bases between. CDR3 sequence (DNA): TGTGCCAGCAGTCCCGTACAGGGACCGATACACGAGCAGTACTTC. The encoded protein is CASSPVQGPIHEQYF.

This sequence joins TRBV5-1 and TRBJ1-5; the D gene is possibly TRBD1 (5 bases). The CDR3 consists of 15 residues. The ends were cut back, 4 bases at V and 7 bases at J, with 18 bases in the middle. The germline V gene has CDR1 SGHRS and CDR2 YFSETQ. The CDR3 sequence: CASSVNRGTGQPQHF. CDR3 bases: TGCGCCAGCAGCGTGAACCGGGGCACTGGGCAGCCCCAGCATTTT.

This clone was detected only a few times. Its ends do not fully match the called genes, so a read error is possible. The chain couples TRBV7-2 to TRBJ2-5; D tentatively reads TRBD1 or TRBD2 (5 bases each). The CDR3 is made up of 16 amino acids. Germline V CDR1 and CDR2: SGHTA, FQGNSA. The CDR3 nucleotides are TGTGCCAGCACCTTACTAGGGGTCGTAACGACGGAGACCCAGTACTTC. It specifies CASTLLGVVTTETQYF.

The chain carries TRBV29-1 and TRBJ2-5; D is possibly TRBD1 (5 bases). CDR3 length: 14 residues. Trimming shortened V by 2 bases and J by 1 base, and 11 bases separated the two germline ends. The germline CDR1 and CDR2 sequences are SQVTM and ANQGSEA. CDR3 in DNA: TGCAGCGTTGAATTGGTCAGGGTCCAAGAGACCCAGTACTTC. Its translation is CSVELVRVQETQYF.